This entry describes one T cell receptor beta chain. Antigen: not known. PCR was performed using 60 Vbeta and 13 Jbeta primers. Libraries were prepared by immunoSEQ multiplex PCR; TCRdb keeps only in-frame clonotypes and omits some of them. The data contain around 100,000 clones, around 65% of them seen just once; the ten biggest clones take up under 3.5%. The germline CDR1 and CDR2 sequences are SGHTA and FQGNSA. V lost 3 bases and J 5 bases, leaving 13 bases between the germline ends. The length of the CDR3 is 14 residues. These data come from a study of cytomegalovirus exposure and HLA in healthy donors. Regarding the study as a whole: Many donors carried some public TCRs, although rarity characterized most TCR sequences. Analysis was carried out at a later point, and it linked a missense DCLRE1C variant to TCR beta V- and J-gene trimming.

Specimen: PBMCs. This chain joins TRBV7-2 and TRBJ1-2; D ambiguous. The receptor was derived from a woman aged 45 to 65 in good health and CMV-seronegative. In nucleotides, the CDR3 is TGTGCCAGCAGCTTCCCGAGCGTTTCGTATGGCTACACCTTC. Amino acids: CASSFPSVSYGYTF.